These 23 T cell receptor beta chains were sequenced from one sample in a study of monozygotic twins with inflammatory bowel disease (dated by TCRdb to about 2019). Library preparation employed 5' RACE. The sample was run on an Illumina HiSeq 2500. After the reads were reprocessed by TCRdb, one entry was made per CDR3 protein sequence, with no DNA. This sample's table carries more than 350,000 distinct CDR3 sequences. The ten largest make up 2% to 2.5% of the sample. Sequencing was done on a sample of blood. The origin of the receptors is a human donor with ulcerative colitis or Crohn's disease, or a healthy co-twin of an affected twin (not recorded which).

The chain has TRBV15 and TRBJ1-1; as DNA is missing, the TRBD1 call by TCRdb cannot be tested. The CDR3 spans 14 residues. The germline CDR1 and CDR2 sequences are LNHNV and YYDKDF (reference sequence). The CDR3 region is CATSSLTGNTEAFF.

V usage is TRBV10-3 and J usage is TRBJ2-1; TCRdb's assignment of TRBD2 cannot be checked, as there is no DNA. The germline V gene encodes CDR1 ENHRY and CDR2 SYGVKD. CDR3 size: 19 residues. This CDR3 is CAISDRASGGPSSYNEQFF.

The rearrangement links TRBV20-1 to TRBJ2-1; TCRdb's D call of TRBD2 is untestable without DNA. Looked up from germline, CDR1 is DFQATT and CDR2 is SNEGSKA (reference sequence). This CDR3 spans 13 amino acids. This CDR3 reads CSASPSGRNEQFF.

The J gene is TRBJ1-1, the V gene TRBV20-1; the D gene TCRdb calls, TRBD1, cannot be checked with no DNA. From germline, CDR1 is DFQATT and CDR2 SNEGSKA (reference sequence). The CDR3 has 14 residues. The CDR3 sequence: CSAVSRVGNTEAFF.

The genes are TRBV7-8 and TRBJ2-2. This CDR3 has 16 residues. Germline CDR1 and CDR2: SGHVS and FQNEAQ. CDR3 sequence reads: CASSPLDGANTGELFF.

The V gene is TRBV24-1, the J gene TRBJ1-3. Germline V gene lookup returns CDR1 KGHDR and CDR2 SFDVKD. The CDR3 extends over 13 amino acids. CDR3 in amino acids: CATSARGSNTIYF.

The CDR3 loop is CASSPPLLGQKDTQYF. The chain recombines TRBV7-8 with TRBJ2-3; TCRdb designates TRBD1, a call that cannot be tested without DNA. Germline lookup yields CDR1 SGHVS and CDR2 FQNEAQ. The CDR3 has 16 residues.

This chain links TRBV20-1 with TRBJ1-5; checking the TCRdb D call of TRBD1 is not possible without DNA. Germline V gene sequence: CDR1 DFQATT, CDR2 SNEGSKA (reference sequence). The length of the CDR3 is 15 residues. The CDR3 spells CSAREATGGNQPQHF.

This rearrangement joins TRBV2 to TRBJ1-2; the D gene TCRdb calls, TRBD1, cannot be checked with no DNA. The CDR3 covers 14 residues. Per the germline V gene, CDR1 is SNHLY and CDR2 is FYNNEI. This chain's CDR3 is CASSIPDGVRGYTF.

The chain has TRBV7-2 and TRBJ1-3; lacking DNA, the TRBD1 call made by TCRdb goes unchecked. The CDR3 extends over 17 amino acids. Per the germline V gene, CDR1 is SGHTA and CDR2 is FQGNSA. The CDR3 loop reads CASSLGPGNGPGNTIYF.

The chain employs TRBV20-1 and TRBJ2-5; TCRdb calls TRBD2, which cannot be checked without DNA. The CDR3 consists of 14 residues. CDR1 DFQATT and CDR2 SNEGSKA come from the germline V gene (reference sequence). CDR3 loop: CSAKSGAPQETQYF.

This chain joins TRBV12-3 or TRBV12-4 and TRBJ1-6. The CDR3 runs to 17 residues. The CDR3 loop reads CASLRPSPSNNNSPLHF.

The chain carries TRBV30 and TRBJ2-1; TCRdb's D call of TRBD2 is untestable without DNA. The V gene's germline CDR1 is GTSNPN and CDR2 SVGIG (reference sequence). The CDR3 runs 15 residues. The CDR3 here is CAWTPELAGGREQFF.

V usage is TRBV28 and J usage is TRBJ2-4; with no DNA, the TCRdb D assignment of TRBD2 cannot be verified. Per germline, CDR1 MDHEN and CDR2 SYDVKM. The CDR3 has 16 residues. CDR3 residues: CASRGSAGLAKNIQYF. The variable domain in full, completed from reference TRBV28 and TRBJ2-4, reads DVKVTQSSRYLVKRTGEKVFLECVQDMDHENMFWYRQDPGLGLRLIYFSYDVKMKEKGDIPEGYSVSREKKERFSLILESASTNQTSMYLCASRGSAGLAKNIQYFGAGTRLSVL.

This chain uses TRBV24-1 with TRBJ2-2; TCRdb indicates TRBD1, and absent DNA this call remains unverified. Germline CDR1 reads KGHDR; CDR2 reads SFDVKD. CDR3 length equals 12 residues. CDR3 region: CATVSARGELFF.

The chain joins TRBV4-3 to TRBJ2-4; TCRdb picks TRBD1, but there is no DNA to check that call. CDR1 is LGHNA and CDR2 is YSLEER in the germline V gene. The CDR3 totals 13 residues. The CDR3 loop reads CASSQELAGPGRF.

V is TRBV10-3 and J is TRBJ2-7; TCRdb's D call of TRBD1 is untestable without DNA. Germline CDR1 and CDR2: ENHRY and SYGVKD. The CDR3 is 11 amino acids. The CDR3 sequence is CAISSGTGADF.

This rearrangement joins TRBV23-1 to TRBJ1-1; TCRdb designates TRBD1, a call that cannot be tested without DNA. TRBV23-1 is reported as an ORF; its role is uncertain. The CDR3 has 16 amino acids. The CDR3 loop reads CASSQDGQEMNTEAFF.

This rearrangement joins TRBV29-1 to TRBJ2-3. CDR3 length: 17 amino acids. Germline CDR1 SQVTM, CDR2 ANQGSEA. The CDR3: CSVETGRNSANTDTQYF.

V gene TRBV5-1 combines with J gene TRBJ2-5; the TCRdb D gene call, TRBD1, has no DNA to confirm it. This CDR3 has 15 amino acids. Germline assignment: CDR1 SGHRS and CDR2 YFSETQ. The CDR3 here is CASSFSHGGQETQYF.

CDR3 amino acids: CASSLSGAGGTEAFF. The V call is TRBV28, the J call TRBJ1-1; TCRdb indicates TRBD1, and absent DNA this call remains unverified. The CDR3 spans 15 residues. CDR1 and CDR2 from the germline V gene are MDHEN and SYDVKM.

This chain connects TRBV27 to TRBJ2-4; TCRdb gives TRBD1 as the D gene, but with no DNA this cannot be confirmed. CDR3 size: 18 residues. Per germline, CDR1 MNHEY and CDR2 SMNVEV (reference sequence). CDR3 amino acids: CASGTGGWPALAKNIQYF.

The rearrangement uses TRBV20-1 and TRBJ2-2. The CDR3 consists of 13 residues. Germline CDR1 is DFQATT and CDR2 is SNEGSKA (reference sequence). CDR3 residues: CSVAQSVAGELFF.